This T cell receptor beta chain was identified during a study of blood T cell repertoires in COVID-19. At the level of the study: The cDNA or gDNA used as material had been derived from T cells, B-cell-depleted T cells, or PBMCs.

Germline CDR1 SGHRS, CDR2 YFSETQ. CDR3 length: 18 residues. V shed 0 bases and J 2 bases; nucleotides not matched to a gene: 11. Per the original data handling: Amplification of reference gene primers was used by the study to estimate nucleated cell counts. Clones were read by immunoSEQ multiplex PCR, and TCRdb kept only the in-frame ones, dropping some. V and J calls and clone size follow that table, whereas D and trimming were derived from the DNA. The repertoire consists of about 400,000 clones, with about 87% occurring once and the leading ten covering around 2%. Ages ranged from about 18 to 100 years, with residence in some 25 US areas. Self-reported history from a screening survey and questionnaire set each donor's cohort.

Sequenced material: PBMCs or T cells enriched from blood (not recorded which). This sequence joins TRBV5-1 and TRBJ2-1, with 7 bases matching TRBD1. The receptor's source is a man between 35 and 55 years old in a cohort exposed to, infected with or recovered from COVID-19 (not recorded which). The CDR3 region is CASSLGTQTGFTYNEQFF. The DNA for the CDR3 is TGCGCCAGCAGCTTGGGAACCCAGACAGGGTTTACCTACAATGAGCAGTTCTTC.